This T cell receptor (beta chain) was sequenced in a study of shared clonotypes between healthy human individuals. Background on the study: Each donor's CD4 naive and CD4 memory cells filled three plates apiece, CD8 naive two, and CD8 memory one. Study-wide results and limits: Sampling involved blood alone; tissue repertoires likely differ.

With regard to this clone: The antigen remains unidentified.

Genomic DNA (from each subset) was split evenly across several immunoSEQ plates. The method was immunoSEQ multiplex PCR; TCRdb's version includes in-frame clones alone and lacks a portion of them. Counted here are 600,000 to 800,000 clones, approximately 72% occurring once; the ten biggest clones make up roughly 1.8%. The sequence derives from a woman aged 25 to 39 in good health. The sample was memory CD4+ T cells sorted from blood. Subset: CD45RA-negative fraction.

The CDR3: CASRRTDATNEKLFF. The CDR3 nucleotides are TGCGCCAGCAGGCGGACGGATGCAACTAATGAAAAACTGTTTTTT. This chain joins TRBV5-1 and TRBJ1-4, with D unresolved. The CDR3 loop spans 15 amino acids. V lost 5 bases and J 0 bases, leaving 11 bases between the germline ends. Germline CDR1 SGHRS, CDR2 YFSETQ.